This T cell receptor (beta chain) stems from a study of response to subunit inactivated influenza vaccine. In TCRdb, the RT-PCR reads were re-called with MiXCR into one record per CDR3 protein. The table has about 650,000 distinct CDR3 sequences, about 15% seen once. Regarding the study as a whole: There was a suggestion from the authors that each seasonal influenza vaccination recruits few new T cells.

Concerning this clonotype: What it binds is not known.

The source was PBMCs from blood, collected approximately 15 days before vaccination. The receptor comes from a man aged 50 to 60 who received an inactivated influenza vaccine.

In nucleotides, the CDR3 is TGTGCCAGCAGCCATCCCGGTCCTTACCGGAGCTACGAGCAGTACTTC. This codes for CASSHPGPYRSYEQYF. This chain joins TRBV4-2 and TRBJ2-7; no reliable D call. Germline CDR1 and CDR2: LGHNA and YNFKEQ. The CDR3 covers 16 residues. V was trimmed by 3 bases and J by 3 bases, leaving 18 bases between them.